These 7 T cell receptor beta chains came from one sample sequenced in a study of T cell responses to AZD1222 COVID-19 vaccine. The repertoire was sequenced with immunoSEQ multiplex PCR; TCRdb's copy has only in-frame clones and lacks some. This sample carries 130,000 or so clones, approximately 90% of them seen once, and the ten largest clones take 2.5% to 3.5%. This material consisted of peripheral blood, taken 28 days after the second AZD1222 dose. Receptors originate from an adult who received the AZD1222 COVID-19 vaccine.

The chain uses TRBV27 and TRBJ1-5; D might be TRBD1 (5 bases). CDR3 size: 14 residues. Deletions cut 3 bases from V and 4 bases from J, with 10 bases between. Germline CDR1 reads MNHEY; CDR2 reads SMNVEV (reference sequence). CDR3 sequence (DNA): TGTGCCAGCAGTTTTCGGGGGAGGAATCAGCCCCAGCATTTT. Translated: CASSFRGRNQPQHF.

V is TRBV7-3 and J is TRBJ2-5; D is possibly TRBD1 (6 bases). Germline CDR1 reads SGHTA; CDR2 reads FQGTGA. V was cut by 4 bases and J by 1 base, with 7 bases left in between. The CDR3 is 13 residues long. This CDR3 reads CASSWGLQETQYF. The CDR3 region has the DNA TGTGCCAGCAGCTGGGGGCTCCAAGAGACCCAGTACTTC.

The CDR3 loop is CASSLHLGAGQAGNTIYF. CDR3 in DNA: TGTGCCAGCAGCCTCCACCTAGGGGCAGGACAAGCTGGAAACACCATATATTTT. The chain joins TRBV9 to TRBJ1-3, with D tentatively TRBD1 (5 bases). This CDR3 is 18 amino acids long. Germline V lookup: CDR1 SGDLS, CDR2 YYNGEE. V was cut by 4 bases and J by 2 bases, with 22 bases left in between.

This rearrangement joins TRBV28 to TRBJ1-2, with a tentative D call TRBD1 (6 bases). The V gene lost 6 bases and the J gene lost 6 bases, with 14 bases spanning the gap. The CDR3 contains 13 residues. Germline V gene lookup returns CDR1 MDHEN and CDR2 SYDVKM. CDR3 amino acids: CASRQQGWDGYTF. CDR3 nucleotides: TGTGCCAGCAGACAACAGGGTTGGGATGGCTACACCTTC.

Only a few counts were recorded for this clone. This rearrangement joins TRBV18 to TRBJ2-7; 7 bases map to TRBD2. V lost 6 bases and J lost 5; bases outside the gene matches: 16. Per germline, CDR1 KGHSH and CDR2 LQKENI. CDR3 size: 16 residues. The CDR3 DNA reads as TGTGCCAGCTCCCCTACTAGCGACAGAATCGGTCACGAGCAGTACTTC. This gives the protein CASSPTSDRIGHEQYF. The full variable domain, its missing parts supplied by reference TRBV18 and TRBJ2-7, is NAGVMQNPRHLVRRRGQEARLRCSPMKGHSHVYWYRQLPEEGLKFMVYLQKENIIDESGMPKERFSAEFPKEGPSILRIQQVVRGDSAAYFCASSPTSDRIGHEQYFGPGTRLTVT.

The chain combines TRBV12-3 or TRBV12-4 with TRBJ1-5; maybe TRBD1 (5 bases). The CDR3 runs to 13 residues. With 9 bases removed from V and 4 bases from J, the gap between germline ends came to 13 bases. CDR3 sequence: CASAMGDNQPQHF. The CDR3 coding sequence is TGTGCCAGTGCAATGGGGGATAATCAGCCCCAGCATTTT.

This clone came up once. V usage is TRBV4-3 and J usage is TRBJ2-2; D remains ambiguous. V lost 4 bases and J lost 6, with 6 bases in between. CDR3 length: 12 amino acids. Germline V CDR1 and CDR2: LGHNA, YSLEER. CDR3: CASSPQAGELFF. CDR3 in DNA: TGCGCCAGCAGCCCACAAGCCGGGGAGCTGTTTTTT.